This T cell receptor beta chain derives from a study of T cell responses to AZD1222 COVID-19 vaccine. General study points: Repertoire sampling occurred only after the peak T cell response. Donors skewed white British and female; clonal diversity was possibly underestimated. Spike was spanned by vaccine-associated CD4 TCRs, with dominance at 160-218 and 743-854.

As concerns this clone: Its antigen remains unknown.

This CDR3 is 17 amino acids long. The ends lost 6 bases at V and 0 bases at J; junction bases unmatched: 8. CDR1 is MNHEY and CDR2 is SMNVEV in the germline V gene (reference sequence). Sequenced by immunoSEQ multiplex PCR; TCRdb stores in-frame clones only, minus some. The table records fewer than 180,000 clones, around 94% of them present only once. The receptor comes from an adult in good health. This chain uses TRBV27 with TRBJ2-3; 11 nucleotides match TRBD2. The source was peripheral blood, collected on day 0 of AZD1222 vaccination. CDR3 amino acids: CASSYSGGDASTDTQYF. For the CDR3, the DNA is TGTGCCAGCAGCTATAGCGGGGGGGACGCTAGCACAGATACGCAGTATTTT.